Listed here is a single T cell receptor (beta chain). The antigen is unknown. The sample originates from a study of cytomegalovirus exposure and HLA in healthy donors. Study-wide background: Early released data had about 80 million unique TCRs, all coming from HLA-typed donors.

The length of the CDR3 is 13 residues. The ends were cut back, 9 bases at V and 0 bases at J, with 10 bases in the middle. Germline assignment: CDR1 SNHLY and CDR2 FYNNEI. At the time of sampling, donors were nominally healthy, though unrecorded immune exposures were likely. General observations from the study: In a later analysis, HLA-associated beta chains showed higher expansion and lower generation probabilities than comparable chains. Cytomegalovirus association was listed for about 180 TCR beta chains.

The PCR was carried out with 60 Vbeta primers and 13 Jbeta primers. Sequenced by immunoSEQ multiplex PCR; TCRdb stores in-frame clones only, minus some. Found here are 150,000 to 200,000 clones, approximately 81% of them singletons; the top ten hold around 0.96%. This chain connects TRBV2 to TRBJ2-3; tentative D call: TRBD2 (5 bases). The sequenced material came from PBMCs. The clonotype comes from a man younger than 45 in good health and CMV-seronegative. The CDR3 reads CASTGYSTDTQYF. CDR3 in DNA: TGTGCCAGTACGGGGTATAGCACAGATACGCAGTATTTT.